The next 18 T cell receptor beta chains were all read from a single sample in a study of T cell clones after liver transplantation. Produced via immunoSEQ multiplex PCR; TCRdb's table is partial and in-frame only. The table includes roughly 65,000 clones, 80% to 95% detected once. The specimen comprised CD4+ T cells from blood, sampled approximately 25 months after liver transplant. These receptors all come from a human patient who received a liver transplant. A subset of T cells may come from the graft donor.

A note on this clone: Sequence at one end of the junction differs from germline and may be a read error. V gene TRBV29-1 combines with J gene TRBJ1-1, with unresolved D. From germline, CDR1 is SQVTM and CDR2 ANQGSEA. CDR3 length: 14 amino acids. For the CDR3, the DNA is TGCAGCGGTGAAATGGCCAGGCTAGGGACTGAAGCTTTCTTT. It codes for CSGEMARLGTEAFF. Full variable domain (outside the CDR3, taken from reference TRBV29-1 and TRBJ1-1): SAVISQKPSRDICQRGTSLTIQCQVDSQVTMMFWYRQQPGQSLTLIATANQGSEATYESGFVIDKFPISRPNLTFSTLTVSNMSPEDSSIYLCSGEMARLGTEAFFGQGTRLTVV.

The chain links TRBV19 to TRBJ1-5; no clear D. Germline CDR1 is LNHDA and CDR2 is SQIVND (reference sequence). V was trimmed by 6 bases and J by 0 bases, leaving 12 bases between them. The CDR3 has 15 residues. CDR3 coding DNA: TGTGCCAGTAGCCCCACAGAATATAGCAATCAGCCCCAGCATTTT. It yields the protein CASSPTEYSNQPQHF.

The CDR3 reads CASSPAMVAGDHEQYF. The CDR3 nucleotides are TGCGCCAGCAGCCCCGCCATGGTAGCGGGAGATCACGAGCAGTACTTC. This rearrangement joins TRBV4-3 to TRBJ2-7, with 9 bases fitting TRBD2. The germline V gene encodes CDR1 LGHNA and CDR2 YSLEER. CDR3 length: 16 amino acids. J lost 5 bases, V lost 4 bases, and 12 bases had no gene match.

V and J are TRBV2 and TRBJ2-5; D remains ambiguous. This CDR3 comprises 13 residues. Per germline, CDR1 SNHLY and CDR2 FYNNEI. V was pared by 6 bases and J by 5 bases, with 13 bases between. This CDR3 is CASSSDLSETQYF. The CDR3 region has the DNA TGTGCCAGCAGCTCCGACTTATCCGAGACCCAGTACTTC.

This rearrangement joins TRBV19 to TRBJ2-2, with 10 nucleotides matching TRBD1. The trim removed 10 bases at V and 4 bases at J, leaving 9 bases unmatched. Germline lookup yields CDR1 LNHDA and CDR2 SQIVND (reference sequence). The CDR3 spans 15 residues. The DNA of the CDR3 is TGTGCCACCGGCCGGGACAGGGGTAGCACCGGGGAGCTGTTTTTT. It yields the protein CATGRDRGSTGELFF.

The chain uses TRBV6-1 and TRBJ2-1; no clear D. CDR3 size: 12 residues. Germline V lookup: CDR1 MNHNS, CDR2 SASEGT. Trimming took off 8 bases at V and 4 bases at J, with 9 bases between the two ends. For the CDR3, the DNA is TGTGCCAGCGGAGACAATTACAATGAGCAGTTCTTC. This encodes CASGDNYNEQFF.

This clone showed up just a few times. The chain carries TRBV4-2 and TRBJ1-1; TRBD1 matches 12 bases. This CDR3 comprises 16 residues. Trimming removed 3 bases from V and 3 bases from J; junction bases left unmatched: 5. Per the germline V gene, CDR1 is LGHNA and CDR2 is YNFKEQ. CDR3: CASSQGTGGRDTEAFF. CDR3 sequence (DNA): TGTGCCAGCAGCCAGGGGACAGGGGGCCGGGACACTGAAGCTTTCTTT.

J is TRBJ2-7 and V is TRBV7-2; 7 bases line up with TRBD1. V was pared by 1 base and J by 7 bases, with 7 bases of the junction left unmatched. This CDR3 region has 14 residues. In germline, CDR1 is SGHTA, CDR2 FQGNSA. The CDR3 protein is CASSLDRGRKEQYF. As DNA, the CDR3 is TGTGCCAGCAGCTTAGATAGGGGGCGTAAAGAGCAGTACTTC.

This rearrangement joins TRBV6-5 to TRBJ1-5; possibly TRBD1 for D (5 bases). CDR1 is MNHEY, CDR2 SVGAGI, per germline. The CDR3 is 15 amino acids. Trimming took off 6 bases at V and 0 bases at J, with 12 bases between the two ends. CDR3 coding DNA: TGTGCCAGCAGGATCCGGACATATAGCAATCAGCCCCAGCATTTT. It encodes CASRIRTYSNQPQHF.

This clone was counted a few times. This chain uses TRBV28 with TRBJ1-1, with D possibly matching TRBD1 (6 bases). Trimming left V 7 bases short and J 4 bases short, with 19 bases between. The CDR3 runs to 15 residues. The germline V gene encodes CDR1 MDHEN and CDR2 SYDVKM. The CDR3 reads CASINRRGGVTEAFF. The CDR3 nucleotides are TGTGCCAGCATCAACAGGAGGGGGGGCGTCACTGAAGCTTTCTTT.

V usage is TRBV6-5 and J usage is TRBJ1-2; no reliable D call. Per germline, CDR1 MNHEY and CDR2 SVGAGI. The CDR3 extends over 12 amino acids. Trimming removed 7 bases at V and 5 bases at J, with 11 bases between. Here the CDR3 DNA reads TGTGCCAGCACTCCGGGGTATTATGGCTACACCTTC. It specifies CASTPGYYGYTF.

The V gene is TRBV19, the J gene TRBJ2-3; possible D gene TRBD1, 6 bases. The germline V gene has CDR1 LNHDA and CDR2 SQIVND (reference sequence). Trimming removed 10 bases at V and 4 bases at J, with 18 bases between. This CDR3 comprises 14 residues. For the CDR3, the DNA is TGTGCCATCGGAGTTACAGGGAACCCAGATACGCAGTATTTT. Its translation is CAIGVTGNPDTQYF.

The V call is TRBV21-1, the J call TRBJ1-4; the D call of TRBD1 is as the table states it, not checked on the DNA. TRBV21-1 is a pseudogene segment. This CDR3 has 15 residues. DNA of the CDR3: TGTGCCAGCAGCAAGGTGGGCCCCTTGGGTGAAAAACTGTTTTTT. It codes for CASSKVGPLGEKLFF.

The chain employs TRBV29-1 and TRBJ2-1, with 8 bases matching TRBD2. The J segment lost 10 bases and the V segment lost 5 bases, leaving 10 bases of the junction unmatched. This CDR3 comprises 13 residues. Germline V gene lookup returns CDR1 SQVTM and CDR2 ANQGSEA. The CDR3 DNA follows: TGCAGCGTTCGAGTGAGCGGGAGCGAGGAGCAGTTCTTC. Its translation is CSVRVSGSEEQFF.

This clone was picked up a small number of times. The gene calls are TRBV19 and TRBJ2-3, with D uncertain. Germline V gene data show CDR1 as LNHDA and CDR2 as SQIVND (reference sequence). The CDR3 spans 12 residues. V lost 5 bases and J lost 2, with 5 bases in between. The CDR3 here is CASSWDTDTQYF. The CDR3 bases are TGTGCCAGTAGTTGGGACACAGATACGCAGTATTTT.

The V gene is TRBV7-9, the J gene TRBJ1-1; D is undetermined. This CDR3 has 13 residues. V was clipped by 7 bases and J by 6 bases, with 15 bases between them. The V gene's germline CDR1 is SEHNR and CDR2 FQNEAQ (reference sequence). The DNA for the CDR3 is TGTGCCAGCACCCTGAGCCGGTCGGCTGAAGCTTTCTTT. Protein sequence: CASTLSRSAEAFF.

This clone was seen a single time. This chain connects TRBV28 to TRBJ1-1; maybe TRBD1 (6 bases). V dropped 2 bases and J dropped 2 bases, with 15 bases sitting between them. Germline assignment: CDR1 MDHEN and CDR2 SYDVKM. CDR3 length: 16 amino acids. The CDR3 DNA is TGTGCCAGCAGTTTACCGTCCCGGACAGTTAACACTGAAGCTTTCTTT. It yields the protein CASSLPSRTVNTEAFF.

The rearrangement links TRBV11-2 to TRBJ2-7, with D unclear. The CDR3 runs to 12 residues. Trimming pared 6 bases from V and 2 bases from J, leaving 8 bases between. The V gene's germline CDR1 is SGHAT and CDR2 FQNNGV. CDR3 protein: CASSLSTYEQYF. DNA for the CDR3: TGTGCCAGCAGTTTATCCACCTACGAGCAGTACTTC.